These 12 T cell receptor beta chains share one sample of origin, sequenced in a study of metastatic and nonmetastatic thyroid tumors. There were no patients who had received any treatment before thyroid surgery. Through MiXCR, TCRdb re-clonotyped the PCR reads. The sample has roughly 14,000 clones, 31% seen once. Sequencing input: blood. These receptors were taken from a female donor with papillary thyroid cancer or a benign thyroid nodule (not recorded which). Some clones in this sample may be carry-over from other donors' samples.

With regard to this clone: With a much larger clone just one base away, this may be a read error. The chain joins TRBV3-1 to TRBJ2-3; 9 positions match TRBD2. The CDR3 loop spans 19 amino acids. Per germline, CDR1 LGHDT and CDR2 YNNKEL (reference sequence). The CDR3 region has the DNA TGTGCCAGCGGCCAACCTATAGCGGGGGCGCCCCATGGAACAGATACGCAGTATTTT. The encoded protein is CASGQPIAGAPHGTDTQYF.

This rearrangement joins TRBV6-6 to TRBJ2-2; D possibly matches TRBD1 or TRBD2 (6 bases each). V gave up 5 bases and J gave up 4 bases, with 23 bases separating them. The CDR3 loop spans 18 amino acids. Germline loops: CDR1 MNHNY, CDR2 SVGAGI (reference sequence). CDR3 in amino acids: CASSPRVLGGGPTGELFF. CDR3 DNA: TGTGCCAGCAGTCCCCGGGTGTTGGGGGGCGGGCCCACCGGGGAGCTGTTTTTT.

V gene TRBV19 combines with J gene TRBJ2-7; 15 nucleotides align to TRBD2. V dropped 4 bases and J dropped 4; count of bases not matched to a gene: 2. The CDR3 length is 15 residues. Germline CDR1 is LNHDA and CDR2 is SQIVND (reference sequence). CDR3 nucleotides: TGTGCCAGTAGTAGGGGACTAGCGGGAGGATACGAGCAGTACTTC. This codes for CASSRGLAGGYEQYF.

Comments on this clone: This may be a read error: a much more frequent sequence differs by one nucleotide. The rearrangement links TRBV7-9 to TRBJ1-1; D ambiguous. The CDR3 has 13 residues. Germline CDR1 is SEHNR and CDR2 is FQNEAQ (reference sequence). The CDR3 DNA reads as TGTGCCTGCAGCTTAGTGACGGGCCGTGAAGCTTTCTTT. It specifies CACSLVTGREAFF.

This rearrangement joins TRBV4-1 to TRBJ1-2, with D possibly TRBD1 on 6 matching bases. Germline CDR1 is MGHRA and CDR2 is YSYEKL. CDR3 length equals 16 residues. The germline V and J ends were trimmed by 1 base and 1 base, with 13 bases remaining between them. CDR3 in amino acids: CASSQAGGANNYGYTF. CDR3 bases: TGCGCCAGCAGCCAAGCGGGGGGCGCAAATAACTATGGCTACACCTTC.

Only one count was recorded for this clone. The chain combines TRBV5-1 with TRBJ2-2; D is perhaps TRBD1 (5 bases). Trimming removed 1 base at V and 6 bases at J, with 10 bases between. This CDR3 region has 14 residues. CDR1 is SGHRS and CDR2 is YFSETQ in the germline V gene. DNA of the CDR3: TGCGCCAGCAGCTTGTTCCAGGGCTCCGGGGAGCTGTTTTTT. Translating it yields CASSLFQGSGELFF.

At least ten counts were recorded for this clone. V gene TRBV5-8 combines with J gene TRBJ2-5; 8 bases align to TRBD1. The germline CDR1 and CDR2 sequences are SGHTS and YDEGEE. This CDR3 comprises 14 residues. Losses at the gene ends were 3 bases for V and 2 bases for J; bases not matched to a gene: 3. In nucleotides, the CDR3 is TGTGCCAGCAGCTCCTGGACAGGGCAAGAGACCCAGTACTTC. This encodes CASSSWTGQETQYF.

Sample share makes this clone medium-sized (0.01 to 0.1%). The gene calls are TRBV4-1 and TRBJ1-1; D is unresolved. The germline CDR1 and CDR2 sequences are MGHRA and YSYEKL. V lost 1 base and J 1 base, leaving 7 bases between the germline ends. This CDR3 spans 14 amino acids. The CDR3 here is CASSQVDWNTEAFF. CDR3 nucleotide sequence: TGCGCCAGCAGCCAAGTTGATTGGAACACTGAAGCTTTCTTT.

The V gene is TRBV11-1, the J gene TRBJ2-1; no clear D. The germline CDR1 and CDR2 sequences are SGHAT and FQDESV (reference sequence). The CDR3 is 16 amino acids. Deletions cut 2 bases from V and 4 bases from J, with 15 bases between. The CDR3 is CASSLSRTLTYNEQFF. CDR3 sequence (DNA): TGTGCCAGCAGCTTATCCCGGACCTTAACTTACAATGAGCAGTTCTTC. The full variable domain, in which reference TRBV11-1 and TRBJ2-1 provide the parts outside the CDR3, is EAEVAQSPRYKITEKSQAVAFWCDPISGHATLYWYRQILGQGPELLVQFQDESVVDDSQLPKDRFSAERLKGVDSTLKIQPAELGDSAMYLCASSLSRTLTYNEQFFGPGTRLTVL.

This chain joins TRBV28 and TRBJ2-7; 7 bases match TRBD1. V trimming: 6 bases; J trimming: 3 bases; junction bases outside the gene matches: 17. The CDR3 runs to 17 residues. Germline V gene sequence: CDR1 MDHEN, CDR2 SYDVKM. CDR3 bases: TGTGCCAGCAGCCTTCCATACGTCCGGGACAGTCTCTACGAGCAGTACTTC. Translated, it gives CASSLPYVRDSLYEQYF.

Here the CDR3 DNA reads TGTGCCAGTAGTATCGCCGGGACAGGGGTCAATCAGCCCCAGCATTTT. It encodes CASSIAGTGVNQPQHF. This chain uses TRBV19 with TRBJ1-5, with 10 positions matching TRBD1. The CDR3 has 16 residues. V gave up 3 bases and J gave up 3 bases; unmatched junction bases: 5. Germline V gives CDR1 LNHDA, CDR2 SQIVND (reference sequence). Filled out from reference TRBV19 and TRBJ1-5, the complete variable domain reads DGGITQSPKYLFRKEGQNVTLSCEQNLNHDAMYWYRQDPGQGLRLIYYSQIVNDFQKGDIAEGYSVSREKKESFPLTVTSAQKNPTAFYLCASSIAGTGVNQPQHFGDGTRLSIL.

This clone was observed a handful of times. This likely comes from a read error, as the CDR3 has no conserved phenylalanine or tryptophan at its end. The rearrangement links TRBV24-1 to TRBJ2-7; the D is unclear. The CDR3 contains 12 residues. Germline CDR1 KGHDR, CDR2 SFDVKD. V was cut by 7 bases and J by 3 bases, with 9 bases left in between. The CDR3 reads CATSRYNYEQYL. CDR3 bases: TGTGCCACCAGCCGGTACAACTACGAGCAGTACCTC.